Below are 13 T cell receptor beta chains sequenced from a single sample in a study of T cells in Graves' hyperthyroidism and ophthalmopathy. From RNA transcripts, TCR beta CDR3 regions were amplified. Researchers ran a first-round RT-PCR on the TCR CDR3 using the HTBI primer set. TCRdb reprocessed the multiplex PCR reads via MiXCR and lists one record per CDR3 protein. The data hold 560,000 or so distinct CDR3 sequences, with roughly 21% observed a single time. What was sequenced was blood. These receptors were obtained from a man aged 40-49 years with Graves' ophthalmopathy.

In DNA form, the CDR3 reads TGTGCCAGCAGTTACTCGACAGAGAACTATGGCTACACCTTC. This gives the protein CASSYSTENYGYTF. The chain is built from TRBV6-5 and TRBJ1-2; a weak D match, TRBD1 (5 bases). CDR1 MNHEY and CDR2 SVGAGI come from the germline V gene. The germline V and J ends were trimmed by 0 bases and 2 bases, with 7 bases remaining between them. The CDR3 is 14 residues long.

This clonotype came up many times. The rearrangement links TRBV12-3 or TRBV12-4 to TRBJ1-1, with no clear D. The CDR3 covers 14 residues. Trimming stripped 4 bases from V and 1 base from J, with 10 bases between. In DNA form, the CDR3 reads TGTGCCAGCAGTTCCCCCGGGAGGAACACTGAAGCTTTCTTT. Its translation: CASSSPGRNTEAFF.

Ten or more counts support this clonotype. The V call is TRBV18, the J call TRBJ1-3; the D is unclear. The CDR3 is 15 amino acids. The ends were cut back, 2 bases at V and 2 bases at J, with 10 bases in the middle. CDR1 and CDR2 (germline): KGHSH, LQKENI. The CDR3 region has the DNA TGTGCCAGCTCACCATTGAAAGGGACTGGAAACACCATATATTTT. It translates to CASSPLKGTGNTIYF.

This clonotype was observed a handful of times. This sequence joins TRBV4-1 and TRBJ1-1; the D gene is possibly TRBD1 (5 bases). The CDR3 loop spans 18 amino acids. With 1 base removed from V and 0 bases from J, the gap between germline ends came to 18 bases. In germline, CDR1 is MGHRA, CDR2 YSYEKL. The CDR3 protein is CASSQGLLGRRLNTEAFF. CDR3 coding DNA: TGCGCCAGCAGCCAAGGACTACTGGGACGGAGACTGAACACTGAAGCTTTCTTT.

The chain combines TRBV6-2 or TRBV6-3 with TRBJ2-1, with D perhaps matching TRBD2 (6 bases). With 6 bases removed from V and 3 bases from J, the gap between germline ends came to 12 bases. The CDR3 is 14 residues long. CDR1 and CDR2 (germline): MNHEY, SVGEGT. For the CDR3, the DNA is TGTGCCAGCAGACCCGGGACTTACTACAATGAGCAGTTCTTC. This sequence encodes CASRPGTYYNEQFF.

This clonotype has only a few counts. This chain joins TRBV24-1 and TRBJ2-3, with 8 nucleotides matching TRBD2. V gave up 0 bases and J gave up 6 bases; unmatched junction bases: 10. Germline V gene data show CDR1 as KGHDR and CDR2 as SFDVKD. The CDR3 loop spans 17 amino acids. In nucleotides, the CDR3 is TGTGCCACCAGTGATTTGCAGGGAGCGGGAGAGAGCGATACGCAGTATTTT. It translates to CATSDLQGAGESDTQYF.

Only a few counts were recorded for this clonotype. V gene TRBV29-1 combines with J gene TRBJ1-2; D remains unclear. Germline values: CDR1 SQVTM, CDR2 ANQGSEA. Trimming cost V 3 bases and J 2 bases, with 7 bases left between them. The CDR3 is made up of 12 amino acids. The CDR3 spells CSVDFGNYGYTF. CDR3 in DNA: TGCAGCGTTGATTTCGGGAACTATGGCTACACCTTC. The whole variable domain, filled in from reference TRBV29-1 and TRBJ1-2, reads SAVISQKPSRDICQRGTSLTIQCQVDSQVTMMFWYRQQPGQSLTLIATANQGSEATYESGFVIDKFPISRPNLTFSTLTVSNMSPEDSSIYLCSVDFGNYGYTFGSGTRLTVV.

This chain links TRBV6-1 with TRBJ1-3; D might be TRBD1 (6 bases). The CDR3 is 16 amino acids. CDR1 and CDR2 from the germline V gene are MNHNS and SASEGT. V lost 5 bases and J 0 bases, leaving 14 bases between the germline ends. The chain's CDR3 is CASSYPTQGSGNTIYF. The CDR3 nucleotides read TGTGCCAGCAGTTACCCTACACAGGGCTCTGGAAACACCATATATTTT.

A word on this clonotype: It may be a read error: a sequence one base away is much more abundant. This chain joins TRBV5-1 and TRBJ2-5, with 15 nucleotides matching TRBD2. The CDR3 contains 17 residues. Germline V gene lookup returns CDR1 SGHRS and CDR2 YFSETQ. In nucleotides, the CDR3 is TGCGGCAGCAGCCGTGGACTAGCGGGAGGGCCGGGGGAGACCCAGTACTTC. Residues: CGSSRGLAGGPGETQYF.

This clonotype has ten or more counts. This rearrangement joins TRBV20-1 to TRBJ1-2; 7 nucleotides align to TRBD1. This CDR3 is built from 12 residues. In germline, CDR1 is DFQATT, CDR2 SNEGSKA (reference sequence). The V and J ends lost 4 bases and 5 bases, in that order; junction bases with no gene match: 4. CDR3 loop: CSAKDRAYGYTF. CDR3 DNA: TGCAGTGCTAAAGACAGGGCATATGGCTACACCTTC.

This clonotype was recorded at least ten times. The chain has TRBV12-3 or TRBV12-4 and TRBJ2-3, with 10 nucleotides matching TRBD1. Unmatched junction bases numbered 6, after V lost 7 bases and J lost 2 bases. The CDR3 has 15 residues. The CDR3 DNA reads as TGTGCCAGCACAAGGGACAGGGGATTCACAGATACGCAGTATTTT. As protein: CASTRDRGFTDTQYF.

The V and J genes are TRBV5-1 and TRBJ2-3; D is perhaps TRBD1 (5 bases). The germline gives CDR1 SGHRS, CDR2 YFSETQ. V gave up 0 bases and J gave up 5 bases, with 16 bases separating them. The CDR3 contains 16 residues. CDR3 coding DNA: TGCGCCAGCAGCTTGGCGCCAGGTTTAGGGGAAGATACGCAGTATTTT. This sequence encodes CASSLAPGLGEDTQYF.

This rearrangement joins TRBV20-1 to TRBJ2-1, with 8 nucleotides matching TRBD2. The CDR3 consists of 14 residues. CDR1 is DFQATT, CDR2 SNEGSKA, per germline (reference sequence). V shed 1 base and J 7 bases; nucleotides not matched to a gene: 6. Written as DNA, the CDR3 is TGCAGTGCTAGAGTCCTAGCGGGTGTTAATGAGCAGTTCTTC. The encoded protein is CSARVLAGVNEQFF.